The subject of this entry is one T cell receptor (beta chain). The antigen remains unidentified. Here immunoSEQ multiplex PCR was the method, and the copy in TCRdb shows in-frame clones only, minus some. Of approximately 110,000 clones listed, 89% were seen once; the top ten hold roughly 19%. This CDR3 spans 12 amino acids. Germline lookup yields CDR1 SGHRS and CDR2 YFSETQ. Trimming cost V 4 bases and J 3 bases, with 7 bases left between them. This record belongs to a study of PD-1 blockade in classical Hodgkin lymphoma. Study context: The nivolumab dose that patients received was 3 mg/kg, given intravenously every 2 weeks. General observations from the study: Nivolumab starters within 1 year of ASCT were excluded. Complete responders had baseline diversity similar to newly diagnosed patients. With respect to the repertoire differences, their causes, possibly disease activity or prior therapy, remain undefined.

Documented time point: cycle 4 day 1 (C4D1), after 6 weeks of nivolumab. Each patient experienced a relapse that followed autologous stem cell transplantation, and brentuximab vedotin exposure varied. The TCR comes from a human donor with classical Hodgkin lymphoma. The sample was peripheral blood mononuclear cells (PBMCs), taken before the fourth cycle of nivolumab. V usage is TRBV5-1 and J usage is TRBJ1-1; no reliable D call. CDR3 protein: CASSIGYTEAFF. The CDR3 bases are TGCGCCAGCAGCATAGGTTACACTGAAGCTTTCTTT.